This T cell receptor (beta chain) emerged from a study of blood T cell repertoires in COVID-19. On the study more broadly: The origin of the acute and convalescent COVID-19 samples was the United States, Italy and Spain. From T cells, B-cell-depleted T cells, or PBMCs came the material, which was cDNA or gDNA.

As processed by the authors: Nucleated cell counts were estimated from reference gene primer amplification. This table comes from immunoSEQ multiplex PCR, and its TCRdb copy is limited to in-frame clones, with some not included. V and J calls and clone size are those listed in that table; D and trimming were worked out from the DNA. The repertoire holds 97,000 or so clones, with about nine tenths as singletons. The sequence derives from a man aged 50-60 years with acute or convalescent COVID-19. Source material: peripheral blood.

CDR3 nucleotides: TGTGCCAGCAGACCCCCAGGGGTGAACACTGAAGCTTTCTTT. The encoded protein is CASRPPGVNTEAFF. The chain combines TRBV3-1 (or the pseudogene TRBV3-2) with TRBJ1-1; TRBD1 might be the D (6 bases). There are 14 residues in the CDR3. Germline V gives CDR1 LGHDT, CDR2 YNNKEL (reference sequence). The V gene lost 6 bases and the J gene lost 0 bases, with 11 bases spanning the gap.